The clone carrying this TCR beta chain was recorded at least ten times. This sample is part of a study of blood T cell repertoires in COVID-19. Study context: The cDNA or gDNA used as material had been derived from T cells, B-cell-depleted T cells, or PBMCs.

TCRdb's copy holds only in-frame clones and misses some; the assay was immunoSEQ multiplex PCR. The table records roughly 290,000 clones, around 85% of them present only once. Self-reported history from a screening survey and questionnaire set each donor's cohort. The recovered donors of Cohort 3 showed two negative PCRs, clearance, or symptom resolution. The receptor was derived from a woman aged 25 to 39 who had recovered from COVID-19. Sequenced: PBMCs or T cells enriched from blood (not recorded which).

The CDR3 region has the DNA TGTGCCTGGAATGGACTAGCGGGCCCCACAGATACGCAGTATTTT. Its protein is CAWNGLAGPTDTQYF. The V and J genes are TRBV30 and TRBJ2-3, with TRBD2 matching over 11 bases. V lost 4 bases to trimming and J lost 2 bases; unmatched junction nucleotides: 5. The V gene's germline CDR1 is GTSNPN and CDR2 SVGIG (reference sequence). The CDR3 covers 15 residues.